This record covers a single T cell receptor (beta chain). Its antigen is unknown. Assay execution proceeded at the deep level. The assay was immunoSEQ multiplex PCR, and TCRdb's table has in-frame clones only and misses some. The sample includes around 1,900,000 clones, around 93% of them seen just once. The CDR3 is made up of 17 amino acids. V was cut by 3 bases and J by 5 bases, with 23 bases left in between. Germline CDR1 and CDR2: SEHNR and FQNEAQ (reference sequence). This sample is part of a study of shared clonotypes between healthy human individuals. Study-wide background: Three plates were used per donor for CD4 naive, three for CD4 memory, two for CD8 naive and one for CD8 memory.

Naive CD8 cells lacked CD45RO, underwent positive selection for CCR7 and left out terminally differentiated effector memory CD45RA+ cells. Study findings and constraints: Naive CD4 clonotype sharing across several donors was approximately 5%. Generally, estimated richness proved larger in naive subsets than it did in memory subsets.

Sequences were obtained from naive CD8+ T cells from PBMCs. The sequence was obtained from a man aged 18 to 29 in good health. Some clones in this sample may be carry-over from other donors' samples. The chain has TRBV7-9 and TRBJ2-7, with D possibly TRBD1 on 6 matching bases. The CDR3 here is CASSFSLAGARRNEQYF. DNA for the CDR3: TGTGCCAGCAGCTTCTCCCTCGCAGGGGCCCGGAGGAACGAGCAGTACTTC. Variable domain in full (rest from reference TRBV7-9 and TRBJ2-7): DTGVSQNPRHKITKRGQNVTFRCDPISEHNRLYWYRQTLGQGPEFLTYFQNEAQLEKSRLLSDRFSAERPKGSFSTLEIQRTEQGDSAMYLCASSFSLAGARRNEQYFGPGTRLTVT.